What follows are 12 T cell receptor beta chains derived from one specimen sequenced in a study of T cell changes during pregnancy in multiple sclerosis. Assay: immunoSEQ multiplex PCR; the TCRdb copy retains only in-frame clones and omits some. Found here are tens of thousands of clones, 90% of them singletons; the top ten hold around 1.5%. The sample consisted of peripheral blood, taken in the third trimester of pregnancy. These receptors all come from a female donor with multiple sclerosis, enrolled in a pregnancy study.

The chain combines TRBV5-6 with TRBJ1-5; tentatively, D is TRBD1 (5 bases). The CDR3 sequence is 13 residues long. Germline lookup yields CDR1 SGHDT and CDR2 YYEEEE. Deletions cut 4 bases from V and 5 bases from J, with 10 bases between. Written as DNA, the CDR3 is TGTGCCAGCAGCAGCCAGGGTTATCAGCCCCAGCATTTT. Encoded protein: CASSSQGYQPQHF.

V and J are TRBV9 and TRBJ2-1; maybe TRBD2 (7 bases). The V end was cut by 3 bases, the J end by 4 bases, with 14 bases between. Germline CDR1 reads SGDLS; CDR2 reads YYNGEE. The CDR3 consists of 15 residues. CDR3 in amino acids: CASSERGGPYNEQFF. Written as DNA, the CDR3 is TGTGCCAGCAGCGAGAGGGGGGGCCCTTACAATGAGCAGTTCTTC.

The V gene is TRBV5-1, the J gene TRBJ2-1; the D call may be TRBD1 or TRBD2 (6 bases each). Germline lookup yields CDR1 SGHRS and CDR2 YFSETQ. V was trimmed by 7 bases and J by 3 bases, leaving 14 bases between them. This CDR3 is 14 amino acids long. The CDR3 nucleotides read TGCGCCAGCGCCTTGGGGGGCAGCTACAATGAGCAGTTCTTC. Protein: CASALGGSYNEQFF. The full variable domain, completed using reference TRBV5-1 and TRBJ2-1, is KAGVTQTPRYLIKTRGQQVTLSCSPISGHRSVSWYQQTPGQGLQFLFEYFSETQRNKGNFPGRFSGRQFSNSRSEMNVSTLELGDSALYLCASALGGSYNEQFFGPGTRLTVL.

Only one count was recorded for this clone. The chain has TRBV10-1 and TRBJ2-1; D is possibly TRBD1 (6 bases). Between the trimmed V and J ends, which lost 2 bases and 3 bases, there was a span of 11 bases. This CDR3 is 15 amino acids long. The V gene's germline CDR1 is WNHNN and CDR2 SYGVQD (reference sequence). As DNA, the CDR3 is TGCGCCAGCAGTGAGCAACAGGGTTACTACAATGAGCAGTTCTTC. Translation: CASSEQQGYYNEQFF.

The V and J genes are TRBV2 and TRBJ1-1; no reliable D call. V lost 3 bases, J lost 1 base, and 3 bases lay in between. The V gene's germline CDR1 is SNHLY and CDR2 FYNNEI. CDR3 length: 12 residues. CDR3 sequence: CASSDRNTEAFF. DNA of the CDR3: TGTGCCAGCAGTGACAGGAACACTGAAGCTTTCTTT.

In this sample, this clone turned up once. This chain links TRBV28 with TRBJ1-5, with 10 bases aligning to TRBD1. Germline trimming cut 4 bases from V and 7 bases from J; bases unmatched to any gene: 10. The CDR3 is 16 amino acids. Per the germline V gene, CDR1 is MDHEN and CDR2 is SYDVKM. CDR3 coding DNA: TGTGCCAGCAGTTCCCCCGGGACAGGGGCAGGACAGCCCCAGCATTTT. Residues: CASSSPGTGAGQPQHF.

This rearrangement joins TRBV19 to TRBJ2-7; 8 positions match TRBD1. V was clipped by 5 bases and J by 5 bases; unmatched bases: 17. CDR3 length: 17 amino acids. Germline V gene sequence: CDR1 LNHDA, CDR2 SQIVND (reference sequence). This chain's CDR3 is CASSAKPGGAGYDEQYF. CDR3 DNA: TGTGCCAGTAGTGCGAAACCAGGGGGCGCGGGATATGACGAGCAGTACTTC.

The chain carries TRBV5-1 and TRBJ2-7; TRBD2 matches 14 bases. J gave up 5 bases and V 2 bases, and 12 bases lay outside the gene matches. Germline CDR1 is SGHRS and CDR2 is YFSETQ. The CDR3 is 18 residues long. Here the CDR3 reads CASSFRLAGGPGIHEQYF. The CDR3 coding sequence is TGCGCCAGCAGCTTCAGACTAGCGGGAGGGCCAGGGATCCACGAGCAGTACTTC.

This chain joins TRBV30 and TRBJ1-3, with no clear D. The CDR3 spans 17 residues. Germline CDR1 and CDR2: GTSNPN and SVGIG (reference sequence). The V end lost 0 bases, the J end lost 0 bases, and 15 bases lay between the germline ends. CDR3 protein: CAWSVQLLSLSGNTIYF. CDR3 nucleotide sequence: TGTGCCTGGAGTGTCCAACTGTTGTCCCTCTCTGGAAACACCATATATTTT.

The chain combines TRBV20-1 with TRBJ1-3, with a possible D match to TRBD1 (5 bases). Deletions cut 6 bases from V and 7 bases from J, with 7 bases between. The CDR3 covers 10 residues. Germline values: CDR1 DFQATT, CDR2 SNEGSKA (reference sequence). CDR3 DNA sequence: TGCAGTGCGGGGGGGAACACCATATATTTT. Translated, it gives CSAGGNTIYF.

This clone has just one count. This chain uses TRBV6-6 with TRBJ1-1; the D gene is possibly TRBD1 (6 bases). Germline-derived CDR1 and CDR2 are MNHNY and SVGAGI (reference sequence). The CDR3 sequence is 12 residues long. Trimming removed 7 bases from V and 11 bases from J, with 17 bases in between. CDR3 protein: CASKGEMYLAFF. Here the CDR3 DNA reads TGTGCCAGCAAGGGGGAGATGTATTTGGCTTTCTTT.

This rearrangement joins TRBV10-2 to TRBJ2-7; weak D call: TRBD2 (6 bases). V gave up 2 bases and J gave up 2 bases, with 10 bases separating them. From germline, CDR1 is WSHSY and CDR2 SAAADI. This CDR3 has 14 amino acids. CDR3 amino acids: CASSETSLAYEQYF. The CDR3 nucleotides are TGCGCCAGCAGTGAGACTAGCTTAGCCTACGAGCAGTACTTC.